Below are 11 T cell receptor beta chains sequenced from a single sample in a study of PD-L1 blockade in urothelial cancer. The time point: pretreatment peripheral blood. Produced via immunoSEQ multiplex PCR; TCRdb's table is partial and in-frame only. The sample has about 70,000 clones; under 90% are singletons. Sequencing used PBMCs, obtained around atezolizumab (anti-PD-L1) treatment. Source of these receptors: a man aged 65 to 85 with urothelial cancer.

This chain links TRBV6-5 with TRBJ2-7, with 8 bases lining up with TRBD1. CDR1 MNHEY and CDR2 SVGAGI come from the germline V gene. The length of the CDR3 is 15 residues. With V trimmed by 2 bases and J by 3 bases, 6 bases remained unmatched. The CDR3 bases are TGTGCCAGCAGTTACGCGGACAGGGTAGTCTACGAGCAGTACTTC. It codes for CASSYADRVVYEQYF.

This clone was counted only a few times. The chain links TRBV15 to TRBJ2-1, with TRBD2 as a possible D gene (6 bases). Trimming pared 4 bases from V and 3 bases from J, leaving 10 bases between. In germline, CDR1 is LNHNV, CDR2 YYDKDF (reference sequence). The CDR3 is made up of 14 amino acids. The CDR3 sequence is CATSTQTSYNEQFF. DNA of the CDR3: TGTGCCACCAGCACCCAGACTAGCTACAATGAGCAGTTCTTC.

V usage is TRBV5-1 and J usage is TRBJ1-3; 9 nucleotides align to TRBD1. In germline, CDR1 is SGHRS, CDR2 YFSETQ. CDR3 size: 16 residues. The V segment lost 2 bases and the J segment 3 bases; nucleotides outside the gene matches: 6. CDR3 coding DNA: TGCGCCAGCAGCTTACAGGGGGCAGCGGTTGGAAACACCATATATTTT. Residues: CASSLQGAAVGNTIYF.

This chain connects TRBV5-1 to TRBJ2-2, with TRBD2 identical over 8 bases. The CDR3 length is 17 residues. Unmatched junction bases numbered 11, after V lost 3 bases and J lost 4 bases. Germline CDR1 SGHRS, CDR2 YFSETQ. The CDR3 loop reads CASSYPSGRRGTGELFF. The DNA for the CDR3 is TGCGCCAGCAGCTACCCGAGCGGGAGACGAGGCACCGGGGAGCTGTTTTTT.

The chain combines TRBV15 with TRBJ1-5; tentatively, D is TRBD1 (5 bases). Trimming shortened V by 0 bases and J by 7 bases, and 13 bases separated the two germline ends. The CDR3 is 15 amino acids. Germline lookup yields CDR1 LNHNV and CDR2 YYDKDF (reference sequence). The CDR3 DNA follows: TGTGCCACCAGCAGAGAGTTTGGGGCTTTCCAGCCCCAGCATTTT. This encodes CATSREFGAFQPQHF.

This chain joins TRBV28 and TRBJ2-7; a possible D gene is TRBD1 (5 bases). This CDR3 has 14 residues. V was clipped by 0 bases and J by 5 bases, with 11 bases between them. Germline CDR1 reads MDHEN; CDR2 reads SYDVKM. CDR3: CASSLWARVDEQYF. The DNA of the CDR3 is TGTGCCAGCAGTTTATGGGCCAGGGTGGACGAGCAGTACTTC. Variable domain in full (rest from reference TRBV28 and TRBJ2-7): DVKVTQSSRYLVKRTGEKVFLECVQDMDHENMFWYRQDPGLGLRLIYFSYDVKMKEKGDIPEGYSVSREKKERFSLILESASTNQTSMYLCASSLWARVDEQYFGPGTRLTVT.

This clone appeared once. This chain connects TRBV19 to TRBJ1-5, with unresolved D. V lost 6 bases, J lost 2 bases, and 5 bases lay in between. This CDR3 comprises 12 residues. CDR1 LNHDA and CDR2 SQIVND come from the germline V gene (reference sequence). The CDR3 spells CASRPGNQPQHF. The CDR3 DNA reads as TGTGCCAGTAGGCCGGGCAATCAGCCCCAGCATTTT.

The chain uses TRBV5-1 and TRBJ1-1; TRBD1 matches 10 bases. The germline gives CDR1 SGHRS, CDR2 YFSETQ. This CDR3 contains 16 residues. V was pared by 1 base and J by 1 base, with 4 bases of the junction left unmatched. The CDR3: CASSLRGTGANTEAFF. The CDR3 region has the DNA TGCGCCAGCAGCTTGAGGGGGACAGGGGCGAACACTGAAGCTTTCTTT.

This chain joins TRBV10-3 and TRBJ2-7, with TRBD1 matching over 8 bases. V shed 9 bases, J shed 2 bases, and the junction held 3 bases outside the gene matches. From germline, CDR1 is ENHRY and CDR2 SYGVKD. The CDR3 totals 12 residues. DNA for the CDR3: TGTGCCATAGGACAGGGTACCTACGAGCAGTACTTC. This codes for CAIGQGTYEQYF.

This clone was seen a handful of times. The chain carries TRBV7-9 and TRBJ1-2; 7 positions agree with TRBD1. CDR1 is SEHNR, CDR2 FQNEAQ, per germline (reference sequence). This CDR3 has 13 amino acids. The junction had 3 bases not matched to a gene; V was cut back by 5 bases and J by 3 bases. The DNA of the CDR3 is TGTGCCAGCAGCGACGGGACAGACTATGGCTACACCTTC. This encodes CASSDGTDYGYTF.

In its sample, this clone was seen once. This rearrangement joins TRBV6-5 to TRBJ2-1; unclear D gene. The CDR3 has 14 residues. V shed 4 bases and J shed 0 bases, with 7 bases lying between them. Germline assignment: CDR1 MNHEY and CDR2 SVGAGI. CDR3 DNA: TGTGCCAGCAGTTTTGAGAGCTCCTACAATGAGCAGTTCTTC. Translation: CASSFESSYNEQFF.